A single sample gave rise to the 26 T cell receptor beta chains below, sequenced in a study of patients and donors after allogeneic stem cell transplantation. Each CDR3 protein gets one entry after TCRdb re-called the RT-PCR reads with MiXCR. The sample holds more than 850,000 distinct CDR3 sequences, about a sixth seen once. The sequenced sample was blood, either unsorted or a sorted T cell fraction (not recorded which). These receptors were obtained from a human donor who was either an allogeneic HSCT recipient or a stem cell or donor lymphocyte infusion donor (not recorded which). It is not recorded whose cells these are; they may come from a transplant donor.

The chain combines TRBV27 with TRBJ1-2, with D maybe TRBD1 (5 bases). V was cut by 5 bases and J by 0 bases, with 16 bases left in between. Germline CDR1 and CDR2: MNHEY and SMNVEV (reference sequence). The CDR3 is 16 residues long. The CDR3 DNA is TGTGCCAGCAGTCTGGGACCCTTCTCAGCTAACTATGGCTACACCTTC. Its protein is CASSLGPFSANYGYTF.

This clonotype has only a few counts. The rearrangement links TRBV7-2 to TRBJ2-3, with D perhaps TRBD2 (6 bases). The CDR3 extends over 16 amino acids. V lost 0 bases, J lost 4 bases, and 14 bases lay in between. Germline V CDR1 and CDR2: SGHTA, FQGNSA. In nucleotides, the CDR3 is TGTGCCAGCAGCTTAGCGGCAGGGACTGTGGCAGATACGCAGTATTTT. Amino acid sequence: CASSLAAGTVADTQYF.

This clonotype was seen a handful of times. The J gene is TRBJ1-4, the V gene TRBV15, with TRBD1 matching 7 bases. The CDR3 runs to 16 residues. V trimming: 3 bases; J trimming: 9 bases; junction bases outside the gene matches: 13. CDR1 is LNHNV, CDR2 YYDKDF, per germline (reference sequence). The CDR3 reads CATSRGSEGALKKLFF. The CDR3 DNA is TGTGCCACCAGCAGGGGCTCGGAGGGGGCTTTGAAAAAACTGTTTTTT.

The table lists this clonotype with a few counts. The chain recombines TRBV7-3 with TRBJ1-1; D call uncertain. Germline values: CDR1 SGHTA, CDR2 FQGTGA. The CDR3 contains 15 residues. V lost 4 bases, J lost 0 bases, and 12 bases lay in between. The CDR3 loop is CASSSLERMNTEAFF. CDR3 sequence (DNA): TGTGCCAGCAGCTCTTTAGAGAGAATGAACACTGAAGCTTTCTTT.

The V gene is TRBV12-3 or TRBV12-4, the J gene TRBJ1-5, with TRBD1 matching over 9 bases. The length of the CDR3 is 12 residues. The V gene end was trimmed by 11 bases and the J gene end by 9 bases; junction bases not matched to a gene: 8. DNA of the CDR3: TGTGCCGGGGGAACAGGGGGCCGGCCCCAGCATTTT. Translated: CAGGTGGRPQHF.

The gene calls are TRBV7-2 and TRBJ2-3, with TRBD2 matching over 10 bases. Per germline, CDR1 SGHTA and CDR2 FQGNSA. The CDR3 extends over 17 amino acids. V lost 3 bases, J lost 3 bases, and 9 bases stayed unmatched. CDR3 coding DNA: TGTGCCAGCAGCTTTGTAAGCGGGAGGGCTCCGACAGATACGCAGTATTTT. This codes for CASSFVSGRAPTDTQYF. The whole variable domain, filled in from reference TRBV7-2 and TRBJ2-3, reads GAGVSQSPSNKVTEKGKDVELRCDPISGHTALYWYRQSLGQGLEFLIYFQGNSAPDKSGLPSDRFSAERTGGSVSTLTIQRTQQEDSAVYLCASSFVSGRAPTDTQYFGPGTRLTVL.

This clonotype was detected a few times. The chain couples TRBV4-3 to TRBJ1-5; D not resolved. The CDR3 is made up of 15 amino acids. Germline CDR1 reads LGHNA; CDR2 reads YSLEER. Trimming shortened V by 0 bases and J by 1 base, and 7 bases separated the two germline ends. CDR3 sequence (DNA): TGCGCCAGCAGCCAAGATGGGTGGAGCAATCAGCCCCAGCATTTT. Residues: CASSQDGWSNQPQHF.

The J gene is TRBJ1-1, the V gene TRBV4-2, with D hard to call. CDR3 length equals 12 residues. The germline V and J ends were trimmed by 1 base and 11 bases, with 11 bases remaining between them. Germline values: CDR1 LGHNA, CDR2 YNFKEQ. The CDR3 DNA reads TGTGCCAGCAGCCAAGTGGATCGACCGGCTTTCTTT. Amino acid sequence: CASSQVDRPAFF.

This sequence joins TRBV6-1 and TRBJ2-2; D is tentatively TRBD1 or TRBD2 (5 bases each). This CDR3 contains 15 residues. Trimming took off 0 bases at V and 4 bases at J, with 9 bases between the two ends. Germline V lookup: CDR1 MNHNS, CDR2 SASEGT. CDR3 sequence reads: CASSEAQGRTGELFF. The DNA for the CDR3 is TGTGCCAGCAGTGAAGCGCAGGGACGCACCGGGGAGCTGTTTTTT.

The rearrangement joins TRBV12-3 or TRBV12-4 to TRBJ1-4; D perhaps matches TRBD1 (6 bases). The V end was cut by 5 bases, the J end by 7 bases, with 11 bases between. The CDR3 is 13 amino acids. Here the CDR3 reads CASSQGSGEKLFF. The CDR3, as DNA: TGTGCCAGCAGTCAGGGGTCGGGTGAAAAACTGTTTTTT.

The V gene is TRBV20-1, the J gene TRBJ2-1; 10 nucleotides agree with TRBD2. CDR1 and CDR2 from the germline V gene are DFQATT and SNEGSKA (reference sequence). This CDR3 comprises 14 residues. With 6 bases clipped from V and 9 bases from J, the junction kept 11 bases outside the gene matches. CDR3 in amino acids: CSAPVLAGDREQFF. The CDR3 DNA follows: TGCAGTGCCCCCGTGCTAGCGGGAGACCGTGAGCAGTTCTTC.

The J gene is TRBJ2-2, the V gene TRBV7-9; TRBD1 matches at 11 bases. Germline V gene sequence: CDR1 SEHNR, CDR2 FQNEAQ (reference sequence). This CDR3 comprises 15 residues. After removal of 8 bases from V and 3 bases from J, the junction contained 5 bases not matched to a gene. Here the CDR3 reads CASRPGQGDTGELFF. CDR3 nucleotides: TGTGCCAGCCGTCCGGGACAGGGGGACACCGGGGAGCTGTTTTTT.

The chain couples TRBV29-1 to TRBJ2-2, with TRBD2 as a possible D gene (5 bases). The length of the CDR3 is 15 residues. V dropped 3 bases and J dropped 0 bases, with 11 bases sitting between them. Germline CDR1 and CDR2: SQVTM and ANQGSEA. In DNA, the CDR3 is TGCAGCGTTGATCTCAAGGGAGCGAACACCGGGGAGCTGTTTTTT. It is translated as CSVDLKGANTGELFF.

The chain has TRBV7-2 and TRBJ1-5; D uncertain. Looked up from germline, CDR1 is SGHTA and CDR2 is FQGNSA. This CDR3 contains 14 residues. V was shortened by 4 bases and J by 4 bases, with 11 bases between the two germline ends. The DNA for the CDR3 is TGTGCCAGCAGCTCGTGGGAGGGAAATCAGCCCCAGCATTTT. Translating it yields CASSSWEGNQPQHF.

Concerning this clonotype: A read error may be the cause here, since a much bigger clone is one base away. The chain joins TRBV12-3 or TRBV12-4 to TRBJ2-1, with D perhaps matching TRBD1 (6 bases). This CDR3 contains 14 residues. With 3 bases removed from V and 2 bases from J, the gap between germline ends came to 8 bases. CDR3: CASSFTGTYNEQFF. The CDR3 coding sequence is TGTGCCAGCAGTTTTACAGGGACCTACAATGAGCAGTTCTTC.

This clonotype was detected only a few times. The V gene is TRBV12-3 or TRBV12-4, the J gene TRBJ2-5, with a possible D match to TRBD2 (6 bases). The CDR3 has 14 amino acids. The V end lost 2 bases, the J end lost 2 bases, and 9 bases lay between the germline ends. The CDR3 DNA sequence: TGTGCCAGCAGTTTAATAGGACTACAAGAGACCCAGTACTTC. Amino acids: CASSLIGLQETQYF.

This clonotype came up once. This chain uses TRBV15 with TRBJ2-2; perhaps TRBD2 as D (6 bases). The CDR3 totals 16 residues. Per germline, CDR1 LNHNV and CDR2 YYDKDF (reference sequence). V lost 3 bases and J 2 bases, leaving 13 bases between the germline ends. The CDR3 nucleotides are TGTGCCACCAGCAGTGGGAGGACTGTAAACACCGGGGAGCTGTTTTTT. Its translation is CATSSGRTVNTGELFF. Supplemented by reference TRBV15 and TRBJ2-2, the full variable domain reads DAMVIQNPRYQVTQFGKPVTLSCSQTLNHNVMYWYQQKSSQAPKLLFHYYDKDFNNEADTPDNFQSRRPNTSFCFLDIRSPGLGDTAMYLCATSSGRTVNTGELFFGEGSRLTVL.

The gene calls are TRBV11-2 and TRBJ2-1; 7 bases agree with TRBD2. Germline V gene sequence: CDR1 SGHAT, CDR2 FQNNGV. Trimming took 6 bases from V and 0 from J; bases not matched to a gene: 8. The CDR3 contains 16 residues. CDR3 in DNA: TGTGCCAGCAGGTTCAGCGGGGTGAGCTCCTACAATGAGCAGTTCTTC. Translating it yields CASRFSGVSSYNEQFF.

The genes are TRBV5-6 and TRBJ1-2, with 9 bases identical to TRBD1. CDR1 SGHDT and CDR2 YYEEEE come from the germline V gene. Trimming at V came to 0 bases and at J to 7 bases, leaving 4 bases not matched to a gene. The CDR3 runs to 14 residues. The CDR3 DNA sequence: TGTGCCAGCAGCTTGGAACAGGGGGCTGGTGGCTACACCTTC. Translated: CASSLEQGAGGYTF.

This clonotype was detected many times. This chain links TRBV12-3 or TRBV12-4 with TRBJ1-2; TRBD1 is a possible D gene (6 bases). V was cut by 3 bases and J by 4 bases, with 12 bases left in between. CDR3 length: 14 residues. The CDR3 sequence is CASSFLLQGYGYTF. The CDR3 DNA follows: TGTGCCAGCAGTTTTCTTCTACAGGGCTATGGCTACACCTTC.

This clonotype was counted only a few times. This chain links TRBV4-1 with TRBJ2-7, with TRBD2 identical over 13 bases. V was clipped by 1 base and J by 2 bases; unmatched bases: 2. Germline V gives CDR1 MGHRA, CDR2 YSYEKL. This CDR3 has 16 amino acids. The CDR3 nucleotides read TGCGCCAGCAGCCAAGGAACTAGCGGGAGGGCCTACGAGCAGTACTTC. The encoded protein is CASSQGTSGRAYEQYF.

The chain recombines TRBV29-1 with TRBJ2-3, with 9 bases identical to TRBD2. Looked up from germline, CDR1 is SQVTM and CDR2 is ANQGSEA. The J segment lost 1 base and the V segment lost 7 bases, leaving 3 bases of the junction unmatched. The CDR3 consists of 13 residues. CDR3: CSGWTSGTDTQYF. The CDR3, as DNA: TGCAGCGGATGGACTAGCGGCACAGATACGCAGTATTTT.

This clonotype was counted a few times. V and J are TRBV7-2 and TRBJ2-2, with D tentatively TRBD1 (6 bases). CDR1 and CDR2 from the germline V gene are SGHTA and FQGNSA. The CDR3 covers 14 residues. V lost 8 bases and J lost 4, with 14 bases in between. CDR3 amino acids: CASLLRQATGELFF. CDR3 nucleotide sequence: TGTGCCAGCCTCCTACGACAGGCCACCGGGGAGCTGTTTTTT.

The rearrangement joins TRBV6-5 to TRBJ1-6; unclear D gene. Per germline, CDR1 MNHEY and CDR2 SVGAGI. V lost 0 bases to trimming and J lost 4 bases, with 10 bases between them. The CDR3 covers 16 residues. For the CDR3, the DNA is TGTGCCAGCAGTTACTCGGCAGCTTCTTATAATTCACCCCTCCACTTT. It translates to CASSYSAASYNSPLHF.

V usage is TRBV11-3 and J usage is TRBJ2-3, with D perhaps TRBD2 (6 bases). V lost 5 bases, J lost 1 base, and 13 bases lay in between. CDR3 length: 15 residues. CDR1 is SGHNT and CDR2 is YENEEA in the germline V gene. CDR3 amino acids: CASSPSPGGTDTQYF. DNA for the CDR3: TGTGCCAGCAGCCCTAGTCCGGGGGGCACAGATACGCAGTATTTT. Supplemented by reference TRBV11-3 and TRBJ2-3, the full variable domain reads EAGVVQSPRYKIIEKKQPVAFWCNPISGHNTLYWYLQNLGQGPELLIRYENEEAVDDSQLPKDRFSAERLKGVDSTLKIQPAELGDSAVYLCASSPSPGGTDTQYFGPGTRLTVL.

V is TRBV10-3 and J is TRBJ1-5; D is possibly TRBD1 (5 bases). In germline, CDR1 is ENHRY, CDR2 SYGVKD. The CDR3 contains 15 residues. With 2 bases removed from V and 6 bases from J, the gap between germline ends came to 14 bases. The CDR3 region has the DNA TGTGCCATCAGTGAGGGGATAGGGGCTGGTCAGCCCCAGCATTTT. Its translation: CAISEGIGAGQPQHF.